This entry describes one T cell receptor beta chain. Its specificity is not known. This record belongs to a study of monozygotic twins with inflammatory bowel disease. Whole-study results and caveats: The co-twins with IBD showed lower TCRbeta diversity (inverse Simpson) than their healthy siblings. Variability may have been added to patient repertoires by differing immunosuppressive treatments.

TCRdb re-called the 5' RACE reads and catalogs CDR3 proteins one per entry, DNA excluded. Its table lists about 160,000 distinct CDR3 sequences. Source material: blood. This TCR was recovered from a human donor with ulcerative colitis or Crohn's disease, or a healthy co-twin of an affected twin (not recorded which).

The CDR3 loop is CASSPDLYSNQPQHF. The chain recombines TRBV7-2 with TRBJ1-5. CDR3 length: 15 residues. Per the germline V gene, CDR1 is SGHTA and CDR2 is FQGNSA.